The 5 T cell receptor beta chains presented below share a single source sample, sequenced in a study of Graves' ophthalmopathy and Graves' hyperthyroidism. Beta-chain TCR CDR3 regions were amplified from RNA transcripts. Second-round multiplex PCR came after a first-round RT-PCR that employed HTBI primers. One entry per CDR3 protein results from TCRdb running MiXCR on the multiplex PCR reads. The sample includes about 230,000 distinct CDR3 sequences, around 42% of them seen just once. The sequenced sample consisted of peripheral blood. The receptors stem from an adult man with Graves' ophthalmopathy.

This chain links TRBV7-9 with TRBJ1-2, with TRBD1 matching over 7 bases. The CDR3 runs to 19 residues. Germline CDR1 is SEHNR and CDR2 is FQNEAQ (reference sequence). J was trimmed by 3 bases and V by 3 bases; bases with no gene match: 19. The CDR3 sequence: CASSLNRLSTDREDYGYTF. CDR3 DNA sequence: TGTGCCAGCAGCTTGAACCGCCTTTCCACTGACAGGGAGGACTATGGCTACACCTTC.

CDR3 sequence: CSAPRVRDSYEQYF. For the CDR3, the DNA is TGCAGTGCCCCCAGGGTGCGGGACTCCTACGAGCAGTACTTC. The J gene is TRBJ2-7, the V gene TRBV20-1, with D possibly being TRBD2 (6 bases). Trimming removed 6 bases at V and 0 bases at J, with 15 bases between. The CDR3 has 14 amino acids. CDR1 is DFQATT, CDR2 SNEGSKA, per germline (reference sequence).

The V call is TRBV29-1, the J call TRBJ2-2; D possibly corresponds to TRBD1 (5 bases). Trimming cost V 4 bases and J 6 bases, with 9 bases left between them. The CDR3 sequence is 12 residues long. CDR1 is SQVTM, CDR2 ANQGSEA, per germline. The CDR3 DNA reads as TGCAGCGTTGGGTGGGGCGCCGGGGAGCTGTTTTTT. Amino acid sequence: CSVGWGAGELFF.

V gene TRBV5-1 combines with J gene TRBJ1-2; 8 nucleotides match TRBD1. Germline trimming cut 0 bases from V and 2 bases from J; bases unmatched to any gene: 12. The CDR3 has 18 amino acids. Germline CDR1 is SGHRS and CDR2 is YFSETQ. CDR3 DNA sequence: TGCGCCAGCAGCTTGGGAGGACAGGGAAAGTTGGGAAACTATGGCTACACCTTC. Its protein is CASSLGGQGKLGNYGYTF.

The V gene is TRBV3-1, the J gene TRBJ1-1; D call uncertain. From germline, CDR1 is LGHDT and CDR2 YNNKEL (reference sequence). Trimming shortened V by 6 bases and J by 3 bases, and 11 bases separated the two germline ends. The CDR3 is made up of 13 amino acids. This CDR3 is CASSQLVDTEAFF. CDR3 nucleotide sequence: TGTGCCAGCAGTCAATTGGTGGACACTGAAGCTTTCTTT.